A single sample gave rise to the 26 T cell receptor beta chains below, sequenced in a study of blood T cell repertoires in COVID-19. TCRdb keeps only in-frame clones here, not all; method: immunoSEQ multiplex PCR. The sample includes about 140,000 clones, 87% seen only once; the top ten take approximately 11%. The sample consisted of PBMCs or T cells enriched from blood (not recorded which). The receptor source for this set is a man aged 55-75 years who had recovered from COVID-19.

This clone was seen only a few times. The V call is TRBV18, the J call TRBJ1-1; D gene ambiguous. CDR3 length: 14 amino acids. Per the germline V gene, CDR1 is KGHSH and CDR2 is LQKENI. Trimming took 7 bases from V and 3 from J, leaving 15 bases between them. CDR3 in amino acids: CASFPGIWDTEAFF. CDR3 nucleotide sequence: TGTGCCAGCTTCCCGGGAATCTGGGACACTGAAGCTTTCTTT.

This rearrangement joins TRBV28 to TRBJ2-7; tentative D call: TRBD1 (5 bases). Germline V CDR1 and CDR2: MDHEN, SYDVKM. V lost 9 bases and J lost 2, with 11 bases in between. The CDR3 is 12 amino acids. Written as DNA, the CDR3 is TGTGCCAGTACCCAGGGAACCTACGAGCAGTACTTC. Translation: CASTQGTYEQYF.

The chain has TRBV15 and TRBJ2-1, with 7 bases lining up with TRBD1. With V trimmed by 5 bases and J by 15 bases, 10 bases remained unmatched. CDR3 length: 12 amino acids. Germline V gives CDR1 LNHNV, CDR2 YYDKDF (reference sequence). CDR3 sequence (DNA): TGTGCCACCAGCTCAACCGGGACAGTTTGGTTCTTC. It translates to CATSSTGTVWFF.

The chain has TRBV5-4 and TRBJ1-6; D ambiguous. Germline CDR1 SGHNT, CDR2 YYREEE (reference sequence). Trimming removed 2 bases from V and 7 bases from J, with 10 bases in between. This CDR3 comprises 14 residues. CDR3 protein: CASSFEQQNSPLHF. For the CDR3, the DNA is TGTGCCAGCAGCTTTGAACAGCAAAATTCACCCCTCCACTTT.

The V call is TRBV28, the J call TRBJ2-7, with 12 bases matching TRBD2. The germline gives CDR1 MDHEN, CDR2 SYDVKM. This CDR3 has 16 amino acids. The V and J ends lost 1 base and 6 bases, in that order; junction bases with no gene match: 7. The CDR3 DNA follows: TGTGCCAGCAGTTTATCCTCTAGCGGGAGGGCCAGCGAGCAGTACTTC. Protein product: CASSLSSSGRASEQYF.

The chain joins TRBV7-9 to TRBJ2-5, with a tentative D call TRBD2 (5 bases). The germline CDR1 and CDR2 sequences are SEHNR and FQNEAQ (reference sequence). This CDR3 spans 11 amino acids. V was cut by 8 bases and J by 5 bases, with 9 bases left in between. CDR3 nucleotide sequence: TGTGCCAGCGGGAGTGGGGAGACCCAGTACTTC. This translates into CASGSGETQYF.

This chain joins TRBV5-4 and TRBJ2-1; D is perhaps TRBD1 (5 bases). The CDR3 is made up of 16 amino acids. With 3 bases removed from V and 9 bases from J, the gap between germline ends came to 22 bases. CDR1 and CDR2 (germline): SGHNT, YYREEE (reference sequence). CDR3 sequence (DNA): TGTGCCAGCAGCTCCTTAGCAGGGAAAGGTTTCGTTGAGCAGTTCTTC. Translating gives CASSSLAGKGFVEQFF.

CDR3 region: CASQGQPAYNGEKLFF. The CDR3 DNA is TGTGCCAGCCAGGGACAGCCAGCCTACAATGGGGAAAAACTGTTTTTT. V usage is TRBV2 and J usage is TRBJ1-4; 7 nucleotides align to TRBD1. V lost 8 bases to trimming and J lost 8 bases; unmatched junction nucleotides: 17. The CDR3 has 16 amino acids. In germline, CDR1 is SNHLY, CDR2 FYNNEI.

The rearrangement joins TRBV2 to TRBJ1-2; 11 positions match TRBD1. Germline V lookup: CDR1 SNHLY, CDR2 FYNNEI. CDR3 size: 14 residues. J gave up 4 bases and V 7 bases, and 5 bases lay outside the gene matches. The chain's CDR3 is CASMDRGRLYGYTF. The CDR3 nucleotides read TGTGCCAGCATGGACAGGGGGCGCCTCTATGGCTACACCTTC.

This clone has a handful of counts. The chain combines TRBV29-1 with TRBJ1-1; 7 bases match TRBD1. In germline, CDR1 is SQVTM, CDR2 ANQGSEA. The CDR3 covers 14 residues. V was clipped by 2 bases and J by 4 bases; unmatched bases: 7. CDR3 in amino acids: CSVELRQGGTEAFF. CDR3 DNA: TGCAGCGTTGAACTTCGACAGGGCGGCACTGAAGCTTTCTTT.

This chain links TRBV11-2 with TRBJ2-7, with D uncertain. CDR1 SGHAT and CDR2 FQNNGV come from the germline V gene. V lost 4 bases and J lost 4, with 2 bases in between. The CDR3 length is 10 residues. CDR3 DNA sequence: TGTGCCAGCAGCTCGTACGAGCAGTACTTC. Protein sequence: CASSSYEQYF.

This clone occurred a few times. Different DNA sequences within this sample yield the same CDR3. The V gene is TRBV5-1, the J gene TRBJ1-5, with D uncertain. The CDR3 spans 15 residues. CDR1 is SGHRS, CDR2 YFSETQ, per germline. V was cut by 0 bases and J by 6 bases, with 13 bases left in between. The chain's CDR3 is CASSLDIALGQPQHF. Written as DNA, the CDR3 is TGCGCCAGCAGCTTGGATATAGCGTTGGGTCAGCCCCAGCATTTT.

The chain employs TRBV12-3 or TRBV12-4 and TRBJ1-2; the match to TRBD1 covers 8 bases. With 5 bases clipped from V and 8 bases from J, the junction kept 4 bases outside the gene matches. The CDR3 totals 12 residues. The CDR3 region is CASSLQGDGYTF. CDR3 DNA sequence: TGTGCCAGCAGTCTACAGGGGGACGGCTACACCTTC.

The rearrangement uses TRBV6-7 and TRBJ2-5, with TRBD2 identical over 12 bases. TRBV6-7 is an ORF, with its function uncertain. This CDR3 region has 14 residues. V lost 9 bases, J lost 4 bases, and 6 bases stayed unmatched. CDR3 DNA: TGTGCCAGGGCGACTAGCGGGAGAGGAGAGACCCAGTACTTC. Amino acids: CARATSGRGETQYF.

The J gene is TRBJ1-3, the V gene TRBV27; TRBD1 is a possible D gene (6 bases). V lost 8 bases to trimming and J lost 7 bases, with 18 bases between them. The CDR3 has 14 amino acids. Germline values: CDR1 MNHEY, CDR2 SMNVEV (reference sequence). The CDR3 coding sequence is TGTGCCAGCCCGCGACCGGGGGGCTGGAACACCATATATTTT. It specifies CASPRPGGWNTIYF.

This chain uses TRBV24-1 with TRBJ2-1, with a weak D call TRBD2 (6 bases). The germline V gene has CDR1 KGHDR and CDR2 SFDVKD. Trimming removed 5 bases from V and 3 bases from J, with 7 bases in between. CDR3 size: 13 residues. Here the CDR3 DNA reads TGTGCCACCAGTGGCGGGGACTACAATGAGCAGTTCTTC. Its protein is CATSGGDYNEQFF.

This chain connects TRBV2 to TRBJ2-5, with 9 bases identical to TRBD1. The CDR3 loop spans 12 amino acids. Germline V gives CDR1 SNHLY, CDR2 FYNNEI. V lost 11 bases, J lost 2 bases, and 3 bases stayed unmatched. The CDR3 nucleotides read TGTGCCGGACAGGGGTCACAAGAGACCCAGTACTTC. Translating gives CAGQGSQETQYF.

The chain links TRBV25-1 to TRBJ2-3; 10 nucleotides line up with TRBD1. The CDR3 is made up of 16 amino acids. Germline trimming cut 2 bases from V and 5 bases from J; bases unmatched to any gene: 7. The V gene's germline CDR1 is MGHDK and CDR2 SYGVNS. CDR3 in amino acids: CASSERQGASGDTQYF. The CDR3, as DNA: TGTGCCAGCAGTGAAAGACAGGGGGCTAGCGGAGATACGCAGTATTTT.

The rearrangement links TRBV12-3 or TRBV12-4 to TRBJ1-2; no reliable D call. Trimming cost V 4 bases and J 1 base, with 7 bases left between them. CDR3 length: 13 residues. This CDR3 reads CASSSQINYGYTF. The CDR3 bases are TGTGCCAGCAGTTCTCAGATTAACTATGGCTACACCTTC.

The rearrangement joins TRBV5-4 to TRBJ2-1, with TRBD1 identical over 12 bases. In germline, CDR1 is SGHNT, CDR2 YYREEE (reference sequence). J lost 8 bases, V lost 4 bases, and 10 bases had no gene match. The CDR3 length is 16 residues. The CDR3 nucleotides are TGTGCCAGCAGCCGGGACAGGGGGCGGGGGGTGGATGAGCAGTTCTTC. Translated: CASSRDRGRGVDEQFF.

The chain links TRBV30 to TRBJ2-7; 8 positions match TRBD2. V dropped 3 bases and J dropped 3; count of bases not matched to a gene: 7. Per germline, CDR1 GTSNPN and CDR2 SVGIG (reference sequence). The length of the CDR3 is 14 residues. This CDR3 reads CAWRKGRGVYEQYF. DNA for the CDR3: TGTGCCTGGAGGAAGGGGCGGGGGGTCTACGAGCAGTACTTC.

This clone was seen a single time. Distinct nucleotide sequences in the sample also encode this CDR3. The V call is TRBV5-1, the J call TRBJ2-5; no clear D. With 0 bases removed from V and 5 bases from J, the gap between germline ends came to 8 bases. Germline CDR1 reads SGHRS; CDR2 reads YFSETQ. This CDR3 spans 13 amino acids. CDR3 coding DNA: TGCGCCAGCAGCTTGGGGGCCGAGGAGACCCAGTACTTC. Translating gives CASSLGAEETQYF.

The rearrangement links TRBV7-9 to TRBJ2-3; 7 nucleotides align to TRBD2. CDR3 length equals 16 residues. Germline V CDR1 and CDR2: SEHNR, FQNEAQ (reference sequence). Trimming removed 0 bases from V and 2 bases from J; junction bases left unmatched: 5. The CDR3, as DNA: TGTGCCAGCAGCTTAGCTGCGGGGGTCTTCACAGATACGCAGTATTTT. Protein product: CASSLAAGVFTDTQYF.

J is TRBJ1-6 and V is TRBV10-3; 7 nucleotides align to TRBD1. CDR3 length: 15 amino acids. Per germline, CDR1 ENHRY and CDR2 SYGVKD. With 4 bases clipped from V and 4 bases from J, the junction kept 4 bases outside the gene matches. The CDR3 DNA reads TGTGCCATCAGTGTAAAGGGGGCATATAATTCACCCCTCCACTTT. It codes for CAISVKGAYNSPLHF.

V gene TRBV7-6 combines with J gene TRBJ1-2, with unresolved D. Looked up from germline, CDR1 is SGHVS and CDR2 is FNYEAQ. This CDR3 region has 11 residues. Trimming stripped 5 bases from V and 14 bases from J, with 15 bases between. CDR3 sequence (DNA): TGTGCCAGCAGCGATCGCCCGGCGGTTACCTTC. It is translated as CASSDRPAVTF.

J is TRBJ1-6 and V is TRBV7-9, with 7 bases that match TRBD1. Germline V gene sequence: CDR1 SEHNR, CDR2 FQNEAQ (reference sequence). The ends lost 5 bases at V and 7 bases at J; junction bases unmatched: 8. The CDR3 spans 15 residues. For the CDR3, the DNA is TGTGCCAGCAGCGCCGGGACAGCGAAGAATTCACCCCTCCACTTT. Translated, it gives CASSAGTAKNSPLHF.